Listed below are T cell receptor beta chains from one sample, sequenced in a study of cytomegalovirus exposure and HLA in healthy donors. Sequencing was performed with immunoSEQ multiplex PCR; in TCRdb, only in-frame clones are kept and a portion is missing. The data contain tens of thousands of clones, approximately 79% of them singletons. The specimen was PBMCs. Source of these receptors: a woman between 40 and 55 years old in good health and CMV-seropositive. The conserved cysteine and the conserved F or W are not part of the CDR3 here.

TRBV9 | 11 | ASSVASGDTQY
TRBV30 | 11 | AWSVLGNHIQY
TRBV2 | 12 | ASSAEGRSQPQH
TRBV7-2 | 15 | ASSSGTGVSYNSPLH
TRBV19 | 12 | ASSITGGAGGYT
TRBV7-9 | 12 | ASSLSGWSYEQY
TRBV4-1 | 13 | ASSQVNTLNTEAF
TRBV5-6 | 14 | ASRPFPGQSTYEQY
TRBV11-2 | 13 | ASSAGQHSGNTIY
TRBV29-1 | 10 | SVSGQKNGYT
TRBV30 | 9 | AWSLPGRLT
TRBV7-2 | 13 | ASSQSPTGTYEQY
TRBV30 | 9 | AWSWGSEAF
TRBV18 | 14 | ASSRNAGQGNNEQF
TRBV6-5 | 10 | ATGGGQGTQY
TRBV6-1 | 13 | ASRATRGRRQPQH
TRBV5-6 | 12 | ASSFGDRNYGYT
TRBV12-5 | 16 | ASGLSRDRANFTDTQY
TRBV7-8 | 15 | ASSLWFGREGTDTQY
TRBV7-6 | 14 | ASSLITSGAGDTQY
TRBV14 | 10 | ASSQVPRFRY
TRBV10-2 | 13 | ASSDVQGASYGYT
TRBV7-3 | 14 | ASSTAGTGVSDTQY
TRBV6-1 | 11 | ASSGTANQPQH
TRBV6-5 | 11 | ASSEARGTEAF
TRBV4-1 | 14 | ASSRREDNAGNTIY
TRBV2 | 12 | ASRGQGGSYEQY
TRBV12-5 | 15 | ASGSPERGYFNYGYT
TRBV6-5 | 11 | ASSYPGDTEAF
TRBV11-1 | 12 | ASSGLAGVGELF
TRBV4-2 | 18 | ASSQGPTSGGTGAKNIQY
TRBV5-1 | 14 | ASSNSGGPSTDTQY
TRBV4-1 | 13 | ASSQGQGLNSPLH
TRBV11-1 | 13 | ASRTQGADTGELF
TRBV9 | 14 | ASSSSSRTGQETQY
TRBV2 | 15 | ASSGDRGIATNEKLF
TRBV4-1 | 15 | ASSGRQGNTYTDTQY
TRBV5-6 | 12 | ASSLANPGETQY
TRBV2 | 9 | ASSEEREQY
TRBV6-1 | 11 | ASMDRNNQPQH
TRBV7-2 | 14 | ASSLDADRGRSPLH
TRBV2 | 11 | ASRREGSSPLH
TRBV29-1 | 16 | SVVMTSGGAGSPMGQF
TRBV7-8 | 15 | ASSLERPGQGPMKQF
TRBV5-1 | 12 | ASSLVGGSETQY
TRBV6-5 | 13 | ASSPPGSGGYEQY
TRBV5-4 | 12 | ASSDPGALYGYT
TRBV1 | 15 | TSSRLGRGHIDTEAF
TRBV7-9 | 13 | ASSLGGSGANVLT
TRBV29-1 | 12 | SVADIYSNQPQH
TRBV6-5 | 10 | ASSSNNYGYT
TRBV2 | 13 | ASSEGRRTNYGYT
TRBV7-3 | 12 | ASSLMLANNEQF
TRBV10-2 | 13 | ASSELAGGIGTQY
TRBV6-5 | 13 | ASRLSGASTDTQY
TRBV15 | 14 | ATSRVLDRGDYGYT
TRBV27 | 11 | ASSWGLPYEQF
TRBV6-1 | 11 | ASPGLVNTEAF
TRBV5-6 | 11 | ASSLDINTEAF